A selection of T cell receptor beta chains follows, all from one sample in a study of blood T cell repertoires in COVID-19. Clones were sequenced by immunoSEQ multiplex PCR, and TCRdb holds only the in-frame ones, with some missing. The sample has 110,000 to 150,000 clones, approximately 78% seen once. The sequenced sample was peripheral blood. The receptors shown here come from a woman older than 75 with acute or convalescent COVID-19. The CDR3 runs from the conserved cysteine through the conserved F or W. The D gene is left open where the match is weak. The size entry is marked missing in some rows and otherwise reads once, few, many or a size class.

clone_size j_call v_call d_call cdr3_length cdr3_nt cdr3_aa
. TRBJ2-3 TRBV19 TRBD1 14 TGTGCCAGTAGTATAGGGACAGGGATAGATACGCAGTATTTT CASSIGTGIDTQYF
. TRBJ1-1 TRBV9 . 12 TGTGCCAGCAGCGTAGTAGGGAGAGAAGCTTTCTTT CASSVVGREAFF
. TRBJ2-1 TRBV24-1 . 15 TGTGCCACCAGTGATCTCGGGGTTAACTACAATGAGCAGTTCTTC CATSDLGVNYNEQFF
. TRBJ1-1 TRBV5-4 TRBD1 14 TGTGCCAGCAGCCCGACAGGGGAAAGACCTGAAGCTTTCTTT CASSPTGERPEAFF
. TRBJ1-4 TRBV29-1 TRBD1 13 TGCAGCGCCGCGACAGGGGGCGGCGAAAAACTGTTTTTT CSAATGGGEKLFF
. TRBJ2-3 TRBV12-3/TRBV12-4 . 13 TGTGCCAGCAGCTTACTTCCACAAGATACGCAGTATTTT CASSLLPQDTQYF
. TRBJ2-3 TRBV2 . 15 TGTGCCAGCAGTGAAGCCGCTTCCCAGGGGGATACGCAGTATTTT CASSEAASQGDTQYF
few TRBJ1-5 TRBV5-1 TRBD1 18 TGCGCCAGCAGCGCACAACCTCCGGGACAGGGATTAGCTCAGCCCCAGCATTTT CASSAQPPGQGLAQPQHF
. TRBJ1-6 TRBV5-6 . 14 TGTGCCAGCAGCCTGCCGGGGTATACTTCACCCCTCCACTTT CASSLPGYTSPLHF
few TRBJ1-6 TRBV6-6 . 14 TGTGCCAGCAGTTACGCGGGGTCAGATTCACCCCTCCACTTT CASSYAGSDSPLHF
once TRBJ1-6 TRBV30 . 14 TGTGCCTGGAGTGTATCCAGGGGCGGATCACCCCTCCACTTT CAWSVSRGGSPLHF
. TRBJ2-3 TRBV11-2 . 14 TGTGCCAGCAGCTTAGGGGACTTATGGGATACGCAGTATTTT CASSLGDLWDTQYF